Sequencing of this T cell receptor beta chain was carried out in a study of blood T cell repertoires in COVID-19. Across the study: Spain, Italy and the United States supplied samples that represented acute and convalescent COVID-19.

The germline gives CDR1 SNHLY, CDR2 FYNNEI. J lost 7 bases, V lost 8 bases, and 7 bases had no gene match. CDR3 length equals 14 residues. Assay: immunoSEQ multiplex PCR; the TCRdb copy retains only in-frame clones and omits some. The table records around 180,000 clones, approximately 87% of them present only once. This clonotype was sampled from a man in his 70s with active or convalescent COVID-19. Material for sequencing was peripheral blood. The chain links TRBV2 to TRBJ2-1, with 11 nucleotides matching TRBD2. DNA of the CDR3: TGTGCCAGCGCTACTAGCGGGAGCAGGAATGAGCAGTTCTTC. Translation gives CASATSGSRNEQFF.